This is a list of T cell receptor beta chains from one sample in a study of T cell responses to AZD1222 COVID-19 vaccine. Clones were sequenced by immunoSEQ multiplex PCR, and TCRdb holds only the in-frame ones, with some missing. Of more than 85,000 clones detected, around 89% appear once; the ten largest clones hold over 8%. The source material was peripheral blood, sampled on day 0 of AZD1222 vaccination. These receptors all stem from an adult in good health. Each CDR3 is given with its conserved first and last residue. The order of the fields is D gene, V gene, clone size, J gene, CDR3 DNA, CDR3 protein. D genes are given only for firm matches. Size tells how often a clone was seen (once, few, many) or the class of an expanded clone, and some rows leave it out.

d_gene: TRBD2; v_gene: TRBV18; abundance: NA; j_gene: TRBJ2-7; CDR3nt: TGTGCCAGCTCACCATCAGCGGGAGAACTGAACGAGCAGTACTTC; CDR3aa: CASSPSAGELNEQYF
d_gene: TRBD1; v_gene: TRBV5-4; abundance: NA; j_gene: TRBJ2-3; CDR3nt: TGTGCCAGCAGCTTGGGGGTACAGGGGGCGACAAGCACAGATACGCAGTATTTT; CDR3aa: CASSLGVQGATSTDTQYF
d_gene: TRBD1; v_gene: TRBV6-2/TRBV6-3; abundance: NA; j_gene: TRBJ2-2; CDR3nt: TGTGCCAGCAGTTACCTTGCTCCCGGGACAGGGGTTCCCGGGGAGCTGTTTTTT; CDR3aa: CASSYLAPGTGVPGELFF
d_gene: NA; v_gene: TRBV5-1; abundance: NA; j_gene: TRBJ2-2; CDR3nt: TGCGCCAGCAGCTACAGCGGAAACACCGGGGAGCTGTTTTTT; CDR3aa: CASSYSGNTGELFF
d_gene: TRBD1; v_gene: TRBV5-4; abundance: NA; j_gene: TRBJ2-7; CDR3nt: TGTGCCAGCAGCTCCCGGGACAGGGGCTACGAGCAGTACTTC; CDR3aa: CASSSRDRGYEQYF
d_gene: NA; v_gene: TRBV4-3; abundance: NA; j_gene: TRBJ2-1; CDR3nt: TGCGCCAGCAGCCAAGATTCTTACAATGAGCAGTTCTTC; CDR3aa: CASSQDSYNEQFF
d_gene: NA; v_gene: TRBV12-3/TRBV12-4; abundance: NA; j_gene: TRBJ1-1; CDR3nt: TGTGCCAGCAGCTCAGACAGGAACACTGAAGCTTTCTTT; CDR3aa: CASSSDRNTEAFF
d_gene: TRBD2; v_gene: TRBV6-6; abundance: NA; j_gene: TRBJ2-1; CDR3nt: TGTGCCAGCAGTCGCTCGACTAGCGGGAGCCCCCATGAGCAGTTCTTC; CDR3aa: CASSRSTSGSPHEQFF
d_gene: TRBD1; v_gene: TRBV7-8; abundance: NA; j_gene: TRBJ2-3; CDR3nt: TGTGCCAGCAGCCCGGGACAGAACTACGATACGCAGTATTTT; CDR3aa: CASSPGQNYDTQYF
d_gene: NA; v_gene: TRBV9; abundance: NA; j_gene: TRBJ2-4; CDR3nt: TGTGCCAGCAGCGTAGCTAGCGCCAAAAACATTCAGTACTTC; CDR3aa: CASSVASAKNIQYF
d_gene: NA; v_gene: TRBV28; abundance: NA; j_gene: TRBJ2-7; CDR3nt: TGTGCCAGCAGTTTCGGAGACTCCCTCCGCGAGCAGTACTTC; CDR3aa: CASSFGDSLREQYF
d_gene: TRBD2; v_gene: TRBV19; abundance: NA; j_gene: TRBJ2-2; CDR3nt: TGTGCCAGTAGTACACTAGCGGGAGACCGAGTCACCGGGGAGCTGTTTTTT; CDR3aa: CASSTLAGDRVTGELFF
d_gene: TRBD1; v_gene: TRBV25-1; abundance: NA; j_gene: TRBJ1-2; CDR3nt: TGTGCCAGCAGTGAGTGGGTGGGGACAGGGGCTGGCTACACCTTC; CDR3aa: CASSEWVGTGAGYTF
d_gene: NA; v_gene: TRBV10-3; abundance: NA; j_gene: TRBJ1-2; CDR3nt: TGTGCCATCAGTGATAAGGGTTTGGGGGGCTACACCTTC; CDR3aa: CAISDKGLGGYTF
d_gene: TRBD1; v_gene: TRBV7-3; abundance: once; j_gene: TRBJ2-7; CDR3nt: TGTGCCAGCAGCAGGGGACAGGCCCCCTACGAGCAGTACTTC; CDR3aa: CASSRGQAPYEQYF
d_gene: NA; v_gene: TRBV9; abundance: NA; j_gene: TRBJ1-1; CDR3nt: TGTGCCAGCAGCCCCCGGGAAGATTTCTTT; CDR3aa: CASSPREDFF
d_gene: NA; v_gene: TRBV11-1; abundance: NA; j_gene: TRBJ1-1; CDR3nt: TGTGCCAGCAGCTTAGCGCGGAACACTGAAGCTTTCTTT; CDR3aa: CASSLARNTEAFF
d_gene: TRBD1; v_gene: TRBV27; abundance: NA; j_gene: TRBJ1-2; CDR3nt: TGTGCCAGCAGCCGGGACAGGGGGCTCTATGGCTACACCTTC; CDR3aa: CASSRDRGLYGYTF
d_gene: TRBD1; v_gene: TRBV18; abundance: NA; j_gene: TRBJ2-7; CDR3nt: TGTGCCAGCACGGGACAGGGCGGCAACGAGCAGTACTTC; CDR3aa: CASTGQGGNEQYF
d_gene: TRBD1; v_gene: TRBV7-8; abundance: NA; j_gene: TRBJ2-7; CDR3nt: TGTGCCAGCAGCTTATTCGGGACAGGGACCCTAGGCTACGAGCAGTACTTC; CDR3aa: CASSLFGTGTLGYEQYF
d_gene: NA; v_gene: TRBV6-5; abundance: NA; j_gene: TRBJ1-1; CDR3nt: TGTGCCAGCAGGCTGCCTACATTACAGAACACTGAAGCTTTCTTT; CDR3aa: CASRLPTLQNTEAFF
d_gene: TRBD1; v_gene: TRBV28; abundance: NA; j_gene: TRBJ1-5; CDR3nt: TGTGCCAGCAGTTTGGTGCAGGGGGATCAGCCCCAGCATTTT; CDR3aa: CASSLVQGDQPQHF
d_gene: NA; v_gene: TRBV2; abundance: NA; j_gene: TRBJ2-7; CDR3nt: TGTGCCAGCAGTGAAGGCGGGACAGCCTCCTACGAGCAGTACTTC; CDR3aa: CASSEGGTASYEQYF
d_gene: NA; v_gene: TRBV28; abundance: NA; j_gene: TRBJ1-3; CDR3nt: TGTGCCAGCAGTTTAGGACAATCTGGAAACACCATATATTTT; CDR3aa: CASSLGQSGNTIYF
d_gene: NA; v_gene: TRBV28; abundance: NA; j_gene: TRBJ2-7; CDR3nt: TGTGCCAGCAGTACCTTGAGGTACGAGCAGTACTTC; CDR3aa: CASSTLRYEQYF
d_gene: TRBD1; v_gene: TRBV5-1; abundance: few; j_gene: TRBJ1-4; CDR3nt: TGCGCCAGCTGCTCCGGGACAGGGGGCGAAAAACTGTTTTTT; CDR3aa: CASCSGTGGEKLFF
d_gene: NA; v_gene: TRBV6-4; abundance: NA; j_gene: TRBJ2-1; CDR3nt: TGTGCCAGCAGTGAAGGCGGCCAAAACAATGAGCAGTTCTTC; CDR3aa: CASSEGGQNNEQFF
d_gene: NA; v_gene: TRBV2; abundance: NA; j_gene: TRBJ2-2; CDR3nt: TGTGCCAGCACCCTTCGGGACACCGGGGAGCTGTTTTTT; CDR3aa: CASTLRDTGELFF
d_gene: TRBD2; v_gene: TRBV30; abundance: once; j_gene: TRBJ2-7; CDR3nt: TGTGCCTGGAGCCCACTAGCGGGAGTATCATACGAGCAGTACTTC; CDR3aa: CAWSPLAGVSYEQYF
d_gene: NA; v_gene: TRBV7-9; abundance: once; j_gene: TRBJ2-7; CDR3nt: TGTGCCAGCAGCCCTATCTACGAGCAGTACTTC; CDR3aa: CASSPIYEQYF